This TCR beta chain appears in the sequencing data of a study of T and B cells in COVID-19 patients (dated by TCRdb to between 2020 and 2021). Some background on the complete study: Using TRB and IGH repertoire sequencing of peripheral blood, the study characterized adaptive immunity in COVID-19 patients who had active infection or had recovered. As many as 9 follow-up blood samples were taken per patient, and some of the samples covered different disease stages within the same individual. A recovered cohort included some 19 patients who provided some 22 samples, and most of these patients had mild to moderate COVID-19 treated on an outpatient basis. Median age was around 35 years in the recovered cohort versus 55 to 80 years in the active-infection cohort. The repository of TCR and BCR sequences included 55 to 75 time points from more than 30 patients, and more than 7 million TCR sequences were analysed. Critical illness requiring mechanical ventilation or ECMO was present in about 55% of the 20 patients in the active-infection cohort. An age-matched reference group of 40 or so healthy donors negative for COVID-19 antibodies was used as the comparison for repertoire analyses. Comorbidities linked to unfavorable COVID-19 outcome were present in about 90% of the 20 patients in the active-infection cohort. Two patients were included in both the recovered and active cohorts because samples were available from active disease and after recovery. On the study overall, not on this receptor specifically: During active COVID-19 the TRB repertoires were highly clonal, but at recovery diversity and richness rose above the levels seen in healthy donors. TRBV/TRBJ gene usage was reported as strongly skewed in patients with COVID-19. The reported TCR clusters were said to need prospective validation before any clinical use. Blood samples from mildly ill patients during symptoms and early samples from severe cases were scarce. A total of some 2,000 TCR clusters were exclusive to the recovered cohort, and 25 to 40 of those clusters were low-pGen clusters. The cohort was judged too small for assessing how HLA contributes to COVID-19 susceptibility or severity. Specific T cell subsets (CD4+/Treg/CD8+) and sorted SARS-CoV-2-responsive or tetramer+ T cells had not yet been sequenced, and the corresponding sequencing experiments were ongoing.

Worth noting for this clonotype: Its antigen is not yet known. No much larger clone is present one base from it, and per-base qualities are unavailable.

Genomic DNA extracted from blood was used in amounts of roughly 220-500 ng for amplification of TRB repertoires. The run used an Illumina MiSeq. Multiplex PCR with BIOMED2 TRB-A/B primer pools was used to amplify the TRB rearrangements. Illumina-compatible adapters and 7-nucleotide sample barcodes were attached to the amplicons in two consecutive PCRs. All library PCRs used Phusion HS II polymerase. Amplicons were gel-purified with the NucleoSpin Gel and PCR Clean-up kit, quantified on Qubit, and pooled at about 4 nM. The quality of the amplicon pool was checked on an Agilent 2100 Bioanalyzer prior to Illumina next-generation sequencing. For the original study's pipeline: TRB rearrangements were annotated with MiXCR 3.0.8 using the default MiXCR reference library. Non-productive reads and sequences with fewer than 2 reads were removed, and every unique CDR3 nucleotide sequence was treated as one clone. R 3.5.1 was used to calculate clonality, diversity, richness and V-J gene usage. GLIPH2 was used to cluster TCRs by CDR3 similarity, and OLGA was used to calculate generation probabilities. GLIPH2 clusters were kept only when the clusters contained at least four unique TCR clonotypes present in at least three individuals. TCRdb passed the public sequencing reads through fastp at Q25 and MiXCR, retaining productive beta sequences. When rows share a CDR3 protein, they turn into one entry using the most common DNA and genes. It is TCRdb's table, rather than the study itself, that gives the V and J calls and clone size. The sample table shows under 13,000 distinct CDR3 sequences, and over 25% are seen once. The ten largest account for roughly 13% of the sample.

Measured from the cysteine to the phenylalanine, the CDR3 is 13 residues long. This entry keeps only the CDR3 DNA: 39 bases, framed from base 1. Trimming takes 7 bases off V and 2 bases off J; junction bases not matched to a gene: 6. In the germline V gene (reference sequence), CDR1 corresponds to DFQATT and CDR2 to SNEGSKA. The receptor's source is a human donor with active COVID-19. The sample comprised blood. This receptor chain uses TRBV20-1 and TRBJ2-3; 7 bases in between match TRBD2. Read as DNA, the sequence is TGCAGTGTTCTAGCGGATGCCACAGATACGCAGTATTTT. It specifies CSVLADATDTQYF.